This TCR beta chain was obtained from a study of monozygotic twins with inflammatory bowel disease. Study-level results: Extra variability in the repertoires of patients may have come from differing immunosuppressive treatments.

Comment on this clonotype: Its antigen is not identified.

With about 17 and 10 cycles respectively, two nested PCRs were carried out on TCRalpha and TCRbeta cDNA. One entry per CDR3 protein, without DNA, is what TCRdb gives after re-calling the 5' RACE reads. This table holds approximately 330,000 distinct CDR3 sequences. This receptor was taken from a human donor with ulcerative colitis or Crohn's disease, or a healthy co-twin of an affected twin (not recorded which). The sample consisted of blood.

The CDR3 sequence is CASNRQAPYEQYF. J is TRBJ2-7 and V is TRBV28; TCRdb's D gene call, TRBD1, goes unchecked for lack of DNA. This CDR3 region has 13 residues. CDR1 is MDHEN and CDR2 is SYDVKM in the germline V gene. The variable domain in full, with the rest retrieved from reference TRBV28 and TRBJ2-7, is DVKVTQSSRYLVKRTGEKVFLECVQDMDHENMFWYRQDPGLGLRLIYFSYDVKMKEKGDIPEGYSVSREKKERFSLILESASTNQTSMYLCASNRQAPYEQYFGPGTRLTVT.